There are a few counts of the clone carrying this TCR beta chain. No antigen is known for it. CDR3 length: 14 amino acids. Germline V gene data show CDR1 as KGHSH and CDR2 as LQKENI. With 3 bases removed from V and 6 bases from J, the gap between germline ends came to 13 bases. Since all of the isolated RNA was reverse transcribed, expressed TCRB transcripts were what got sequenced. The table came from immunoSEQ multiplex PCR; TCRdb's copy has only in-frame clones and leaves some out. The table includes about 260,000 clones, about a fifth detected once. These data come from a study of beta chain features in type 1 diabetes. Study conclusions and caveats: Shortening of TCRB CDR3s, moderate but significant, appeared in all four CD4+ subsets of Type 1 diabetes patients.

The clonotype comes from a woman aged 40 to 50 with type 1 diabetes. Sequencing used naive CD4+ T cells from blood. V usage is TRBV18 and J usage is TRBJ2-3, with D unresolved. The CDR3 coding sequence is TGTGCCAGCTCACCGGCACGGGTCGGGGATACGCAGTATTTT. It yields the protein CASSPARVGDTQYF.